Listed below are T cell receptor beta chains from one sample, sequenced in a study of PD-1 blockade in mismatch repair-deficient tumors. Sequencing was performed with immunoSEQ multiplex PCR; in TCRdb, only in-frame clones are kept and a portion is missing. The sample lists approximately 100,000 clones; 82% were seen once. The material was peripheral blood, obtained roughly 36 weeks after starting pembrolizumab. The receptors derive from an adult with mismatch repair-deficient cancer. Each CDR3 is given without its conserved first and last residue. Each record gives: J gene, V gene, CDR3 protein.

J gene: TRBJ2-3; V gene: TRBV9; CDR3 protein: ASSDGGYIGTSGRTDTQY
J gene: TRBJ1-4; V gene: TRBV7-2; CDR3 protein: ASSPGIVEKLF
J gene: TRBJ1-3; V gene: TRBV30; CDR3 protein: AWSGGLGNTIY
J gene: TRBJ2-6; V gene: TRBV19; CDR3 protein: ASTPLAGFMSGANVLT
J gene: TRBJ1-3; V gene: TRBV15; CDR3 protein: ATSRELAAGNTIY
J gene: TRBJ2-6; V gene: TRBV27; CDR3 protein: ASRFKGGGYSGANVLT
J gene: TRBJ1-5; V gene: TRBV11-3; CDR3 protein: ASSLGTGGQPQH
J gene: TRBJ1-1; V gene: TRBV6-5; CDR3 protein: ASSRTGEGEAF
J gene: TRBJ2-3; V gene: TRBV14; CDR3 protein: ASSQTLAGGRGTQY
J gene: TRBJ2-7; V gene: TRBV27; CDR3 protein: ASSSRVGTSYEQY
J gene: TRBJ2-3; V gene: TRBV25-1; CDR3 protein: ASSDPSLAVSDTQY
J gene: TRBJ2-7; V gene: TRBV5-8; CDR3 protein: ASRPFETAHEQY
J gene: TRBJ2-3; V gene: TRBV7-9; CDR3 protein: ASSPRDTQY
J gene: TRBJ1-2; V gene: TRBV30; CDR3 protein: AWSGTGTDYGYT
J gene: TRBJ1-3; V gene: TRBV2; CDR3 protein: ASKQRERGNTIY
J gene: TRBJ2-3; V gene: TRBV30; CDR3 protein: AWSDMGSTDTQY
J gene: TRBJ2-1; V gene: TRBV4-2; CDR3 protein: ASSHDGRLAGVLYNEQF
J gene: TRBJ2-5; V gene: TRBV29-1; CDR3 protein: SGTGWQETQY
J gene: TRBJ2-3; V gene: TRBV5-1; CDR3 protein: ASSLATDTQY
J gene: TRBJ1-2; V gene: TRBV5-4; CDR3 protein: ASSLEGLNYGYT
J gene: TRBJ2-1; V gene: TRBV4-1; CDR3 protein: ASSQDGLAGNEQF
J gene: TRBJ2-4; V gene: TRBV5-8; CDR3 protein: ASSPLPGQESKNIQY
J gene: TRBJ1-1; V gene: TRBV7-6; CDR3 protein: ASSPTRNTEAF
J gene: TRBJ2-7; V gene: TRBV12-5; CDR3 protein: ASVNSDRSYEQY
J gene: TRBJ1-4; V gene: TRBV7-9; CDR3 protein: ASSLGQNNEKLF
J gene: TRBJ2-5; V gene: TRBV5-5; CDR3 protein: ASSWGRDVETQY
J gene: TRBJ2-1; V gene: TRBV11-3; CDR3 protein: ASSYQGKGEQF
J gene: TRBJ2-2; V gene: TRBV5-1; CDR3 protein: ASSAGDRWNTGELF
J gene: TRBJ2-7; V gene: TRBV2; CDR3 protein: ASSEGQGGEQY
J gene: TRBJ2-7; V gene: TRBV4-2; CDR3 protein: ASSEGGLNYEQY
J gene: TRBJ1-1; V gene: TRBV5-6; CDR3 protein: ASSMGRRNTEAF
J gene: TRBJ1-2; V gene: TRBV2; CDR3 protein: ASRLRGPGGYT
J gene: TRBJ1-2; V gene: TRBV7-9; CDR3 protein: ASSLEGTGIFYGYT
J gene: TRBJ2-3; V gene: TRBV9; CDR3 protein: ASSPIGGIPTDTQY
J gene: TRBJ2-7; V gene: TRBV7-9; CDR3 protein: ASSPGQGGSYEQY
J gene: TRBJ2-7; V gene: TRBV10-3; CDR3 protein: AISASLTSFEQY
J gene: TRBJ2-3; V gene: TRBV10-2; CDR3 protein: ASSGLAGRTDTQY
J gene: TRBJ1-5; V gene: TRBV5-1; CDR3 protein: ASSPGQHNQPQH
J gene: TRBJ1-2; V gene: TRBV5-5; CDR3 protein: ASSEDSNYGYT
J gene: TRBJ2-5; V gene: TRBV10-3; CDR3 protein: AITSDGTQETQY
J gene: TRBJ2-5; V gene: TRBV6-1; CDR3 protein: ASSEWGGTEETQY
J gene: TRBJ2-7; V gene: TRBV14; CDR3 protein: ASSQPLAGGFYEQY
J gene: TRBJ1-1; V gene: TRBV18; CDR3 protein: ASSPPENMNTEAF
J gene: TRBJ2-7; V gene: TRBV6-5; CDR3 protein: ASSYGNSYEQY
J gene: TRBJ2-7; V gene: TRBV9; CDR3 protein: ASSPWTGLDYEQY
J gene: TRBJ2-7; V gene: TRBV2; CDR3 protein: ASSRQGQGTHEQY
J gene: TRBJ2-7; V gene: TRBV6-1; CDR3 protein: ASSFGTGGYYEQY
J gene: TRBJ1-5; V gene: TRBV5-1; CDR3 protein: ASSFGEANQPQH
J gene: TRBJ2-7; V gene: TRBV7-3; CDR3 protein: ASSPRGRVNEQY
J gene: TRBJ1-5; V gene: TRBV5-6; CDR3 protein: ASSAGGNQPQH
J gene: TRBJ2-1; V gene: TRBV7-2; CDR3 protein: ASSLLRTSGANEQF